This entry describes one T cell receptor beta chain. V was trimmed by 4 bases and J by 1 base, leaving 11 bases between them. CDR3 length: 14 amino acids. The germline gives CDR1 SGHRS, CDR2 YFSETQ. The data were produced by immunoSEQ multiplex PCR, yet TCRdb's version contains in-frame clones alone and is incomplete. The profile shows 60,000 to 90,000 clones, 70% to 80% of them singletons. The entry originates in a study of T cell responses to AZD1222 COVID-19 vaccine. Sequences were derived from peripheral blood, sampled 28 days after the second dose of the MenACWY control vaccine. The receptor was derived from an adult who received the MenACWY meningococcal vaccine as a control. The V and J genes are TRBV5-1 and TRBJ1-1; D is ambiguous. The CDR3 loop reads CASSVVPENTEAFF. The CDR3 DNA is TGCGCCAGCAGCGTGGTCCCGGAGAACACTGAAGCTTTCTTT. Full variable domain (missing parts from reference TRBV5-1 and TRBJ1-1): KAGVTQTPRYLIKTRGQQVTLSCSPISGHRSVSWYQQTPGQGLQFLFEYFSETQRNKGNFPGRFSGRQFSNSRSEMNVSTLELGDSALYLCASSVVPENTEAFFGQGTRLTVV.